Sequencing of this T cell receptor beta chain was carried out in a study of blood T cell repertoires in COVID-19. Sequencing used immunoSEQ multiplex PCR; TCRdb keeps in-frame clones, though not all of them. The table has fewer than 200,000 clones, roughly 82% seen once. The sequence came from a woman in her 40s with COVID-19, enrolled during active disease. Sequences were obtained from peripheral blood.

The CDR3, as DNA: TGCAGCGTAGAGACAGGGAGCTCCTACAATGAGCAGTTCTTC. Residues: CSVETGSSYNEQFF. The chain uses TRBV29-1 and TRBJ2-1, with 7 bases identical to TRBD1. V dropped 6 bases and J dropped 0; count of bases not matched to a gene: 5. The CDR3 contains 14 residues. Per germline, CDR1 SQVTM and CDR2 ANQGSEA.